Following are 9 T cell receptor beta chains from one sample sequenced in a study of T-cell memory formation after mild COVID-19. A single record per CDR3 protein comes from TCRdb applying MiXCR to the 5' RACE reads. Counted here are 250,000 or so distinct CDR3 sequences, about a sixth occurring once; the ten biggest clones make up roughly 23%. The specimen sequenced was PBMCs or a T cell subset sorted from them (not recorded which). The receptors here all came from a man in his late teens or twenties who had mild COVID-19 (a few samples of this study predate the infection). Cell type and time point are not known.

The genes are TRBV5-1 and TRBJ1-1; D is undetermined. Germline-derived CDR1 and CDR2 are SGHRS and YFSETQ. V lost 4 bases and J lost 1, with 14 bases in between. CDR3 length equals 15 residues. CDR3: CASSRLGRGNTEAFF. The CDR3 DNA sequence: TGCGCCAGCAGCAGACTCGGACGGGGGAACACTGAAGCTTTCTTT. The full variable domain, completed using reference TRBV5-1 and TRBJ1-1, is KAGVTQTPRYLIKTRGQQVTLSCSPISGHRSVSWYQQTPGQGLQFLFEYFSETQRNKGNFPGRFSGRQFSNSRSEMNVSTLELGDSALYLCASSRLGRGNTEAFFGQGTRLTVV.

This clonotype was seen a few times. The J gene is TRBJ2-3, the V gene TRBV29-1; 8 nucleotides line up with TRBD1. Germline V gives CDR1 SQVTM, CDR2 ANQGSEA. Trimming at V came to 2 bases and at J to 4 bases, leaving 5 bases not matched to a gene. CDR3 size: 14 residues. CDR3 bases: TGCAGCGTTGAAAGGCAGGGGGCCCCAGATACGCAGTATTTT. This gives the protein CSVERQGAPDTQYF.

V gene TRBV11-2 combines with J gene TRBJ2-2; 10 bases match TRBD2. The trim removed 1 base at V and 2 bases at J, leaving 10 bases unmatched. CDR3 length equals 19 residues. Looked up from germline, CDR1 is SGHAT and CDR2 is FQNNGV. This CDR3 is CASSLGGASGGQNTGELFF. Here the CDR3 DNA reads TGTGCCAGCAGCTTAGGCGGGGCTAGCGGGGGCCAAAACACCGGGGAGCTGTTTTTT.

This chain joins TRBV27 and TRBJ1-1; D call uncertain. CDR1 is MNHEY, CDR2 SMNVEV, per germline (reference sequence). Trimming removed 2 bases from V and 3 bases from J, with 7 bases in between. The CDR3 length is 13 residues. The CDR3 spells CASSLVGYTEAFF. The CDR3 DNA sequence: TGTGCCAGCAGTTTAGTGGGTTACACTGAAGCTTTCTTT.

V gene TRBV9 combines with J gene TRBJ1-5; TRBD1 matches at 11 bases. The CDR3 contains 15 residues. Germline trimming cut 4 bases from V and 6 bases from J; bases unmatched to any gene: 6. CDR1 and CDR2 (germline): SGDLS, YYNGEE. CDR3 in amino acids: CASSTGQGEAQPQHF. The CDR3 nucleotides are TGTGCCAGCAGCACGGGACAGGGGGAGGCTCAGCCCCAGCATTTT.

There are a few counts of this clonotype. The CDR3 loop reads CAISDSEQETQYF. The CDR3 region has the DNA TGTGCCATCAGTGACTCAGAGCAAGAGACCCAGTACTTC. The chain couples TRBV10-3 to TRBJ2-5; D is ambiguous. The germline V gene has CDR1 ENHRY and CDR2 SYGVKD. CDR3 size: 13 residues. Trimming left V 3 bases short and J 2 bases short, with 7 bases between.

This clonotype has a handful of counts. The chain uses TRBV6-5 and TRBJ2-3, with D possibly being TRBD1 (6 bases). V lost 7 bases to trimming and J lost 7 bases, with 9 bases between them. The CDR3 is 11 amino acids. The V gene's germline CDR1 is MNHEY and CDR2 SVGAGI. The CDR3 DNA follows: TGTGCCAGCACCCAGGGGAATACGCAGTATTTT. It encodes CASTQGNTQYF.

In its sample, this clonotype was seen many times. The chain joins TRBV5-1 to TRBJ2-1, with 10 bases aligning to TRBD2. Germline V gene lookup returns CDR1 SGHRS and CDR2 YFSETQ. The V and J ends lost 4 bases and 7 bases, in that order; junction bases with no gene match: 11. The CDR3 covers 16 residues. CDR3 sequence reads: CASSALSGGARNEQFF. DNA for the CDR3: TGCGCCAGCAGCGCCCTGAGCGGGGGGGCGCGGAATGAGCAGTTCTTC.

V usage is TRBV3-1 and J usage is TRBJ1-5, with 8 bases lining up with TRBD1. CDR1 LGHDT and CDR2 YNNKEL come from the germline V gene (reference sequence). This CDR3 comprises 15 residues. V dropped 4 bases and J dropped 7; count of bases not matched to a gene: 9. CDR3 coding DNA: TGTGCCAGCAGCCCTCGAGGGACAGGATTCCAGCCCCAGCATTTT. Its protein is CASSPRGTGFQPQHF.